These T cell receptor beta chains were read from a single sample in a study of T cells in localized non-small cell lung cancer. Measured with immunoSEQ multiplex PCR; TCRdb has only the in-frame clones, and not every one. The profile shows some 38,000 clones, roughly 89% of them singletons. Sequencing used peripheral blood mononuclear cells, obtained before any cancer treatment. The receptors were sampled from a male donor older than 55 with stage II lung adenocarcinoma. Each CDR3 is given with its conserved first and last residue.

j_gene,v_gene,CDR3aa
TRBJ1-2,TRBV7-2,CASSHGTDYGYTF
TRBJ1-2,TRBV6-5,CASSPSGTGGYGYTF
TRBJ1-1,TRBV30,CAWSRALNTEAFF
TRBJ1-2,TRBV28,CASSSRGPVYGYTF
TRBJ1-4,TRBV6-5,CASSPRGASNEKLFF
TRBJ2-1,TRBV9,CASSVGRGSYNEQFF
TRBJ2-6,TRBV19,CASSIVARGSGANVLTF
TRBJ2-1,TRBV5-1,CASSLGALSYNEQFF
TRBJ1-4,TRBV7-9,CASSPSTGFNEKLFF
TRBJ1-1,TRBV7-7,CASSADRSTEAFF
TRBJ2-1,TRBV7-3,CASSSGLGQVHNEQFF
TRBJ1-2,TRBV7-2,CASSQGQTDYGYTF
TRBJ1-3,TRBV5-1,CASSLEGGTGNTIYF
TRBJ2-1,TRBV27,CASSPRLGGERQFF
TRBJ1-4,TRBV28,CASKTAATNNEKLFF
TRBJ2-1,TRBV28,CASSSPYTGGYEQFF
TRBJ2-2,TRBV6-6,CASSYSGGRRAGELFF
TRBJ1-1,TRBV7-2,CASSMRPGFAPSPNTEAFF
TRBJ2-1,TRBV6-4,CASSGYEQFF
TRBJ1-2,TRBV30,CASLGLYINYGYTF
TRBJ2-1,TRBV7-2,CASSYVAGIYNEQFF
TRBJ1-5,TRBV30,CAWSEWDFGGNQPQHF
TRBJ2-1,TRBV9,CASSPLGLAGDNEQFF
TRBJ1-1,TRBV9,CASSERGTGNTEAFF
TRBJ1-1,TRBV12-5,CASRPGPGTEAFF
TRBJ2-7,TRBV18,CASSPGEGQGARGLDEQYF
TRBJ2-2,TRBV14,CASSPWTVGGELFF
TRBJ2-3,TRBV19,CASSNGLGVGPSTDTQYF
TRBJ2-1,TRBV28,CASSSPGVPYNEQFF
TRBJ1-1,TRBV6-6,CASSYSANTEAFF
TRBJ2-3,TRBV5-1,CASSFPSTDTQYF
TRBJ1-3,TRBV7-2,CASSLGQPSSGNTIYF
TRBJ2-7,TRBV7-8,CASSPIVSGLNYEQYF
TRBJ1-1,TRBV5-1,CASSLAGGTLEAFF
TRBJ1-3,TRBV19,CASGSRSGNTIYF
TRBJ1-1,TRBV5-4,CASSLPLGGGTEAFF
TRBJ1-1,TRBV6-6,CASSYEPGNTEAFF
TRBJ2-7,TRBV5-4,CASSPPTSGRQNEQYF
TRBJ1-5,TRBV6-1,CASRLGRGNQPQHF
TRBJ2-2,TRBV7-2,CASSRTSGRAGELFF
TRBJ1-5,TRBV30,CAWSGTGDGQPQHF
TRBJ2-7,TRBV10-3,CAISEAGTGGYEQYF
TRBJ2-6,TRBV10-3,CAISLDTGANVLTF
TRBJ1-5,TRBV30,CAWRTTGGSNQPQHF
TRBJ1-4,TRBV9,CASSVGSHHLNEKLFF
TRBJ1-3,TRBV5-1,CASSLVQGAGNTIYF
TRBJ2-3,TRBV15,CATSRDTGLDTQYF
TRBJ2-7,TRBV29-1,CGAGTGVAYEQYF
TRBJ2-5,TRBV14,CASSQDQLWGQGTQYF
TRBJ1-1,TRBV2,CASRLGVYTEAFF
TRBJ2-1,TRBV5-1,CASSIHNRGLGNEQFF
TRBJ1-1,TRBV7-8,CASSLVGQGTEAFF
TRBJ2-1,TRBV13,CASSLLGQGAYEQFF
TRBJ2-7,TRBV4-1,CASSQDILGWQTYEQYF
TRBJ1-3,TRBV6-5,CASSYTGHTSGNTIYF